The 4 T cell receptor beta chains reported below all come from one sample, sequenced in a study of shared clonotypes between healthy human individuals. Sequencing was performed with immunoSEQ multiplex PCR; in TCRdb, only in-frame clones are kept and a portion is missing. The sample shows approximately 180,000 clones, around 93% of them seen only once. Sequences were obtained from naive CD4+ T cells sorted from blood. Subset meaning: CD45RA+ positively selected. The receptors were gathered from a woman in her thirties in good health.

V gene TRBV27 combines with J gene TRBJ2-7; D possibly corresponds to TRBD1 (6 bases). Trimming took off 1 base at V and 2 bases at J, with 12 bases between the two ends. Germline CDR1 and CDR2: MNHEY and SMNVEV (reference sequence). This CDR3 has 15 residues. CDR3 protein: CASSLFPGQTYEQYF. The CDR3 DNA sequence: TGTGCCAGCAGTTTATTTCCTGGACAGACCTACGAGCAGTACTTC.

The gene calls are TRBV5-1 and TRBJ2-5; 10 nucleotides align to TRBD2. The CDR3 has 16 residues. Trimming at V came to 3 bases and at J to 5 bases, leaving 10 bases not matched to a gene. Germline CDR1 reads SGHRS; CDR2 reads YFSETQ. CDR3: CASSSAVAGGVETQYF. Here the CDR3 DNA reads TGCGCCAGCAGCTCGGCGGTAGCGGGAGGCGTGGAGACCCAGTACTTC.

The J gene is TRBJ2-3, the V gene TRBV4-2; unclear D gene. The CDR3 is 14 residues long. The V end lost 0 bases, the J end lost 0 bases, and 4 bases lay between the germline ends. Germline V CDR1 and CDR2: LGHNA, YNFKEQ. CDR3 bases: TGTGCCAGCAGCCAAGAGTTTAGCACAGATACGCAGTATTTT. Translating gives CASSQEFSTDTQYF.

The V and J genes are TRBV13 and TRBJ1-1, with D uncertain. CDR1 PRHDT and CDR2 FYEKMQ come from the germline V gene (reference sequence). V shed 5 bases and J shed 5 bases, with 18 bases lying between them. This CDR3 contains 15 residues. The CDR3 DNA is TGTGCCAGCAGCCAAACCCCGCCGGTGGGGACTGAAGCTTTCTTT. Protein: CASSQTPPVGTEAFF.